These 27 T cell receptor beta chains share one sample of origin, sequenced in a study of PD-1 blockade in classical Hodgkin lymphoma. Generated by immunoSEQ multiplex PCR, the TCRdb table keeps only in-frame clones and is missing some. Among over 60,000 clones listed, about 89% were seen once. Time point specified: cycle 4 day 1 (C4D1), after 6 weeks of nivolumab. Each patient experienced a relapse that followed autologous stem cell transplantation, and brentuximab vedotin exposure varied. The source was peripheral blood mononuclear cells (PBMCs), collected before the fourth cycle of nivolumab. The receptors were sampled from a human donor with classical Hodgkin lymphoma.

The V call is TRBV5-4, the J call TRBJ1-2, with no clear D. CDR3 length equals 16 residues. V was clipped by 4 bases and J by 0 bases, with 16 bases between them. Germline CDR1 SGHNT, CDR2 YYREEE (reference sequence). The CDR3 DNA reads as TGTGCCAGCAGCCGGCGCGGACGGGAAGCTAACTATGGCTACACCTTC. Translated, it gives CASSRRGREANYGYTF.

The chain is built from TRBV11-2 and TRBJ2-2; a possible D gene is TRBD1 (5 bases). Deletions cut 5 bases from V and 6 bases from J, with 13 bases between. The length of the CDR3 is 14 residues. Germline CDR1 SGHAT, CDR2 FQNNGV. The CDR3 loop reads CASSLGLAAGELFF. The CDR3 DNA sequence: TGTGCCAGCAGCCTGGGGCTGGCCGCCGGGGAGCTGTTTTTT.

This clone was seen only once. The chain joins TRBV9 to TRBJ2-7; TRBD2 aligns across 9 bases. This CDR3 is built from 15 residues. V lost 4 bases and J lost 4; bases outside the gene matches: 9. Germline V CDR1 and CDR2: SGDLS, YYNGEE. The DNA for the CDR3 is TGTGCCAGCAGCCACGGTGATAGCGGGGGTTACGAGCAGTACTTC. It encodes CASSHGDSGGYEQYF.

This clone appeared once. This chain links TRBV29-1 with TRBJ2-7; the D call may be TRBD1 or TRBD2 (5 bases each). The V and J ends lost 4 bases and 3 bases respectively, with 10 bases between them. The CDR3 sequence is 12 residues long. The germline CDR1 and CDR2 sequences are SQVTM and ANQGSEA. The CDR3: CSVVGGYYEQYF. DNA of the CDR3: TGCAGCGTTGTTGGGGGATACTACGAGCAGTACTTC.

This clone was seen only once. The chain links TRBV18 to TRBJ1-1; no clear D gene. Germline CDR1 and CDR2: KGHSH and LQKENI. Deletions cut 2 bases from V and 3 bases from J, with 7 bases between. This CDR3 region has 13 residues. CDR3 sequence (DNA): TGTGCCAGCTCACCAGGGGAGGACACTGAAGCTTTCTTT. It translates to CASSPGEDTEAFF.

The rearrangement joins TRBV5-4 to TRBJ1-1; a weak D match, TRBD1 (5 bases). The CDR3 has 16 amino acids. The ends were cut back, 0 bases at V and 0 bases at J, with 12 bases in the middle. Germline loops: CDR1 SGHNT, CDR2 YYREEE (reference sequence). The CDR3 coding sequence is TGTGCCAGCAGCTTGGCCTATCAGGGCATGAACACTGAAGCTTTCTTT. Protein: CASSLAYQGMNTEAFF.

The chain combines TRBV7-8 with TRBJ1-1; maybe TRBD1 (5 bases). CDR1 is SGHVS, CDR2 FQNEAQ, per germline. V was pared by 5 bases and J by 11 bases, with 21 bases between. The CDR3 loop spans 14 amino acids. The CDR3 loop reads CASSPGTSVKEAFF. CDR3 DNA: TGTGCCAGCAGCCCGGGGACTTCCGTTAAAGAGGCTTTCTTT.

This clone occurred once. The CDR3 loop reads CASSLWGGYTF. The CDR3 DNA sequence: TGCGCCAGCAGCTTGTGGGGAGGCTACACCTTC. The V call is TRBV5-1, the J call TRBJ1-2, with unresolved D. The CDR3 covers 11 residues. With 1 base removed from V and 8 bases from J, the gap between germline ends came to 6 bases. Germline CDR1 and CDR2: SGHRS and YFSETQ.

CDR3 nucleotide sequence: TGTGCCATCAGTGAGTCATTAGGGACGTCCTACAATGAGCAGTTCTTC. Translated, it gives CAISESLGTSYNEQFF. V gene TRBV10-3 combines with J gene TRBJ2-1; D assignment may be TRBD1 or TRBD2 (5 bases each). Germline CDR1 and CDR2: ENHRY and SYGVKD. The CDR3 totals 16 residues. The V end was cut by 0 bases, the J end by 1 base, with 10 bases between.

The chain combines TRBV12-5 with TRBJ2-5; a possible D gene is TRBD2 (5 bases). This CDR3 is 13 amino acids long. Trimming removed 4 bases at V and 2 bases at J, with 8 bases between. Looked up from germline, CDR1 is LGHNT and CDR2 is FRNRAP. The CDR3 DNA reads as TGTGCTAGTGGTTCCCGACTACAAGAGACCCAGTACTTC. It codes for CASGSRLQETQYF.

This chain uses TRBV6-5 with TRBJ2-3; 8 bases are a match to TRBD2. The V gene end was trimmed by 6 bases and the J gene end by 10 bases; junction bases not matched to a gene: 12. CDR3 length: 14 amino acids. CDR1 is MNHEY, CDR2 SVGAGI, per germline. The CDR3 DNA follows: TGTGCCAGCAGCCGCATCGGGGGGGCCGGGGCGCAGTATTTT. Translated: CASSRIGGAGAQYF.

The V gene is TRBV18, the J gene TRBJ1-2, with D unclear. Trimming pared 6 bases from V and 3 bases from J, leaving 11 bases between. The CDR3 is made up of 13 amino acids. The germline CDR1 and CDR2 sequences are KGHSH and LQKENI. Written as DNA, the CDR3 is TGTGCCAGCTCGACGGACGGGGACTATGGCTACACCTTC. Amino acid sequence: CASSTDGDYGYTF. Full variable domain (rest looked up from reference TRBV18 and TRBJ1-2): NAGVMQNPRHLVRRRGQEARLRCSPMKGHSHVYWYRQLPEEGLKFMVYLQKENIIDESGMPKERFSAEFPKEGPSILRIQQVVRGDSAAYFCASSTDGDYGYTFGSGTRLTVV.

The DNA for the CDR3 is TGCGCCAGCAGCCAAGACCCGGGACAGGTGACCCATCAGCCCCAGCATTTT. It encodes CASSQDPGQVTHQPQHF. The chain combines TRBV4-1 with TRBJ1-5; 8 bases fit TRBD1. The CDR3 is made up of 17 amino acids. From germline, CDR1 is MGHRA and CDR2 YSYEKL. The trim removed 0 bases at V and 5 bases at J, leaving 9 bases unmatched.

The rearrangement links TRBV2 to TRBJ1-1; the D gene is possibly TRBD1 (5 bases). The germline V gene encodes CDR1 SNHLY and CDR2 FYNNEI. V lost 4 bases and J lost 3, with 12 bases in between. This CDR3 contains 14 residues. CDR3 nucleotides: TGTGCCAGCAGTGCGGCAGGGAAGGACACTGAAGCTTTCTTT. It specifies CASSAAGKDTEAFF.

With regard to this clone: A much larger clone is a single base away; this may be a read error. The sample holds other DNA sequences that translate to the same CDR3. The V call is TRBV19, the J call TRBJ2-1; D remains unclear. Germline V gene lookup returns CDR1 LNHDA and CDR2 SQIVND (reference sequence). The CDR3 runs 12 residues. V lost 4 bases and J lost 3, with 4 bases in between. The CDR3 loop reads CASSNGYNEQFF. The CDR3 nucleotides read TGTGCCAGTAGTAACGGCTACAATGAGCAGTTCTTC.

The chain uses TRBV7-8 and TRBJ1-6; D possibly corresponds to TRBD1 (5 bases). The CDR3 consists of 16 residues. V dropped 5 bases and J dropped 7 bases, with 18 bases sitting between them. The germline CDR1 and CDR2 sequences are SGHVS and FQNEAQ. This CDR3 reads CASSLRAEGWNSPLHF. CDR3 nucleotide sequence: TGTGCCAGCAGCCTCCGGGCCGAGGGGTGGAATTCACCCCTCCACTTT.

The rearrangement uses TRBV7-9 and TRBJ1-1; D is uncertain. The germline CDR1 and CDR2 sequences are SEHNR and FQNEAQ (reference sequence). The V end lost 5 bases, the J end lost 6 bases, and 13 bases lay between the germline ends. The CDR3 consists of 13 residues. The CDR3: CASSPMSASEAFF. Written as DNA, the CDR3 is TGTGCCAGCAGCCCCATGTCCGCTTCTGAAGCTTTCTTT.

The chain carries TRBV7-6 and TRBJ1-6, with TRBD1 identical over 7 bases. The junction had 9 bases not matched to a gene; V was cut back by 2 bases and J by 5 bases. Germline V lookup: CDR1 SGHVS, CDR2 FNYEAQ. The CDR3 has 17 amino acids. The CDR3 bases are TGTGCCAGCAGCTTAAGGAGCGGCCAGGGGGATAATTCACCCCTCCACTTT. Translating it yields CASSLRSGQGDNSPLHF.

The chain is built from TRBV5-1 and TRBJ1-1, with 10 positions matching TRBD1. Germline CDR1 and CDR2: SGHRS and YFSETQ. V shed 2 bases, J shed 2 bases, and the junction held 3 bases outside the gene matches. The CDR3 totals 15 residues. The CDR3 here is CASSLGDRGNTEAFF. The DNA of the CDR3 is TGCGCCAGCAGCTTAGGGGACAGGGGAAACACTGAAGCTTTCTTT.

The rearrangement uses TRBV5-8 and TRBJ1-2, with D possibly being TRBD1 (6 bases). V lost 3 bases and J lost 7, with 16 bases in between. The germline V gene has CDR1 SGHTS and CDR2 YDEGEE. The CDR3 extends over 14 amino acids. This chain's CDR3 is CASSWGTPPSGYTF. DNA for the CDR3: TGTGCCAGCAGCTGGGGGACACCACCGTCTGGCTACACCTTC.

The chain carries TRBV7-8 and TRBJ1-5, with D possibly matching TRBD1 (5 bases). V was pared by 5 bases and J by 5 bases, with 13 bases between. The CDR3 is 14 residues long. Germline lookup yields CDR1 SGHVS and CDR2 FQNEAQ. The CDR3 region has the DNA TGTGCCAGCAGCCTAAGACAGACGGATCAGCCCCAGCATTTT. Protein: CASSLRQTDQPQHF.

This chain links TRBV7-9 with TRBJ1-1, with D unclear. Germline V gene data show CDR1 as SEHNR and CDR2 as FQNEAQ (reference sequence). The V and J ends lost 2 bases and 0 bases respectively, with 10 bases between them. This CDR3 comprises 15 residues. DNA for the CDR3: TGTGCCAGCAGCTTACCCCGCCTGATGAACACTGAAGCTTTCTTT. It codes for CASSLPRLMNTEAFF.

J is TRBJ1-3 and V is TRBV19; D gene uncertain. Trimming pared 9 bases from V and 0 bases from J, leaving 15 bases between. Germline lookup yields CDR1 LNHDA and CDR2 SQIVND (reference sequence). The CDR3 loop spans 15 amino acids. The CDR3 DNA reads as TGTGCCAGCGCCCCAGAGGTGAGCTCTGGAAACACCATATATTTT. Protein product: CASAPEVSSGNTIYF.

The chain has TRBV7-2 and TRBJ2-7; tentative D call: TRBD2 (5 bases). This CDR3 spans 13 amino acids. The V gene's germline CDR1 is SGHTA and CDR2 FQGNSA. Deletions cut 7 bases from V and 4 bases from J, with 14 bases between. The CDR3 DNA is TGTGCCAGCACTAGGAGGCTACTTTACGAGCAGTACTTC. This translates into CASTRRLLYEQYF.

The chain has TRBV9 and TRBJ2-1; D gene ambiguous. CDR3 length: 19 residues. Germline CDR1 reads SGDLS; CDR2 reads YYNGEE. The ends were cut back, 4 bases at V and 4 bases at J, with 27 bases in the middle. In DNA form, the CDR3 reads TGTGCCAGCAGCCGTTCCGGGTTATTCGGCGATGGGCCGTACAATGAGCAGTTCTTC. It yields the protein CASSRSGLFGDGPYNEQFF.

The chain is built from TRBV7-9 and TRBJ1-2; D is unresolved. Trimming shortened V by 1 base and J by 0 bases, and 9 bases separated the two germline ends. The CDR3 runs 15 residues. Germline V gene data show CDR1 as SEHNR and CDR2 as FQNEAQ (reference sequence). CDR3 region: CASSLEASSNYGYTF. DNA for the CDR3: TGTGCCAGCAGCTTAGAGGCCAGCTCTAACTATGGCTACACCTTC. Drawing the rest from reference TRBV7-9 and TRBJ1-2, the complete variable domain is DTGVSQNPRHKITKRGQNVTFRCDPISEHNRLYWYRQTLGQGPEFLTYFQNEAQLEKSRLLSDRFSAERPKGSFSTLEIQRTEQGDSAMYLCASSLEASSNYGYTFGSGTRLTVV.

The rearrangement uses TRBV2 and TRBJ1-2; TRBD1 matches at 9 bases. This CDR3 region has 19 residues. The V gene's germline CDR1 is SNHLY and CDR2 FYNNEI. V lost 7 bases and J lost 6; bases outside the gene matches: 24. The DNA for the CDR3 is TGTGCCAGCAATTTCCTTCCAGAACACGGACAGGGGAGTGGGGATGGCTACACCTTC. Encoded protein: CASNFLPEHGQGSGDGYTF.